This entry lists 18 T cell receptor beta chains sequenced from one sample in a study of OX40 agonist ivuxolimab in advanced cancers. Sequencing used immunoSEQ multiplex PCR; TCRdb keeps in-frame clones, though not all of them. The sample lists 45,000 to 50,000 clones; approximately 90% were seen once. The sample was CD4+ or CD8+ T cells sorted from blood, taken in a trial of the OX40 agonist ivuxolimab. These receptors were taken from an adult with an advanced solid tumor such as melanoma, head and neck, liver or kidney cancer.

This chain joins TRBV6-1 and TRBJ1-2; 11 bases match TRBD1. The CDR3 sequence is 14 residues long. V trimming: 3 bases; J trimming: 5 bases; junction bases outside the gene matches: 2. Germline assignment: CDR1 MNHNS and CDR2 SASEGT. CDR3 nucleotide sequence: TGTGCCAGCAGTGATGGGACAGGGGGTTATGGCTACACCTTC. Translated, it gives CASSDGTGGYGYTF.

The J gene is TRBJ2-7, the V gene TRBV9, with 8 nucleotides matching TRBD2. The ends lost 4 bases at V and 4 bases at J; junction bases unmatched: 7. Germline V gives CDR1 SGDLS, CDR2 YYNGEE. The CDR3 covers 14 residues. The CDR3: CASSLGLDSYEQYF. The CDR3 nucleotides read TGTGCCAGCAGCTTGGGACTAGATTCTTACGAGCAGTACTTC. The full variable domain, completed using reference TRBV9 and TRBJ2-7, is DSGVTQTPKHLITATGQRVTLRCSPRSGDLSVYWYQQSLDQGLQFLIQYYNGEERAKGNILERFSAQQFPDLHSELNLSSLELGDSALYFCASSLGLDSYEQYFGPGTRLTVT.

The V gene is TRBV5-1, the J gene TRBJ2-1; TRBD2 is a possible D gene (7 bases). The CDR3 length is 13 residues. Germline CDR1 is SGHRS and CDR2 is YFSETQ. V shed 4 bases and J shed 9 bases, with 14 bases lying between them. The CDR3 bases are TGCGCCAGCAGCCGAGACCGGGGGGCTGAGCAGTTCTTC. It codes for CASSRDRGAEQFF.

J is TRBJ1-1 and V is TRBV7-9; possibly TRBD1 for D (6 bases). The CDR3 length is 18 residues. Germline V lookup: CDR1 SEHNR, CDR2 FQNEAQ (reference sequence). V lost 2 bases and J lost 1, with 20 bases in between. The CDR3 bases are TGTGCCAGCAGCTTACTAGACTTCTCCTTCAGGGGGAACACTGAAGCTTTCTTT. This translates into CASSLLDFSFRGNTEAFF. Full variable domain (rest looked up from reference TRBV7-9 and TRBJ1-1): DTGVSQNPRHKITKRGQNVTFRCDPISEHNRLYWYRQTLGQGPEFLTYFQNEAQLEKSRLLSDRFSAERPKGSFSTLEIQRTEQGDSAMYLCASSLLDFSFRGNTEAFFGQGTRLTVV.

V and J are TRBV25-1 and TRBJ1-1; D is unclear. Germline V lookup: CDR1 MGHDK, CDR2 SYGVNS. Deletions cut 8 bases from V and 4 bases from J, with 17 bases between. The CDR3 covers 14 residues. CDR3 coding DNA: TGTGCCAGCTCACCTCGGGGAACCGGCACTGAAGCTTTCTTT. Translated: CASSPRGTGTEAFF. Full variable domain (outside the CDR3, taken from reference TRBV25-1 and TRBJ1-1): EADIYQTPRYLVIGTGKKITLECSQTMGHDKMYWYQQDPGMELHLIHYSYGVNSTEKGDLSSESTVSRIRTEHFPLTLESARPSHTSQYLCASSPRGTGTEAFFGQGTRLTVV.

The V call is TRBV30, the J call TRBJ2-1, with D perhaps matching TRBD1 (6 bases). Between the trimmed V and J ends, which lost 2 bases and 3 bases, there was a span of 14 bases. Germline V gene data show CDR1 as GTSNPN and CDR2 as SVGIG (reference sequence). This CDR3 spans 15 amino acids. The CDR3 is CAWSPGHRDYNEQFF. The CDR3 DNA is TGTGCCTGGAGTCCGGGACACCGAGACTACAATGAGCAGTTCTTC.

V and J are TRBV4-1 and TRBJ2-3; 7 nucleotides line up with TRBD2. Germline V gene sequence: CDR1 MGHRA, CDR2 YSYEKL. V lost 0 bases to trimming and J lost 8 bases; unmatched junction nucleotides: 5. The CDR3 is 14 amino acids. DNA for the CDR3: TGCGCCAGCAGCCAAGAAGGAGCGGGAAGTACGCAGTATTTT. Protein product: CASSQEGAGSTQYF.

The chain has TRBV7-9 and TRBJ1-2; tentative D call: TRBD1 (5 bases). The V and J ends lost 4 bases and 12 bases respectively, with 15 bases between them. This CDR3 is 12 amino acids long. Germline assignment: CDR1 SEHNR and CDR2 FQNEAQ (reference sequence). This CDR3 is CASSSPRDLNTF. For the CDR3, the DNA is TGTGCCAGCAGCTCCCCCCGGGACCTGAACACCTTC.

This clone appeared once. V and J are TRBV6-1 and TRBJ2-7; weak D call: TRBD2 (7 bases). With 0 bases removed from V and 5 bases from J, the gap between germline ends came to 11 bases. The CDR3 has 14 amino acids. Germline CDR1 MNHNS, CDR2 SASEGT. This CDR3 reads CASSEAGGPNEQYF. The CDR3 bases are TGTGCCAGCAGTGAAGCGGGGGGGCCCAACGAGCAGTACTTC.

The gene calls are TRBV4-1 and TRBJ1-4; TRBD1 agrees at 9 bases. Germline CDR1 MGHRA, CDR2 YSYEKL. CDR3 length equals 14 residues. V lost 4 bases, J lost 5 bases, and 2 bases stayed unmatched. The CDR3 DNA follows: TGCGCCAGCAGCCTCGGGACAGGGAATGAAAAACTGTTTTTT. It translates to CASSLGTGNEKLFF.

The V call is TRBV11-3, the J call TRBJ1-1; tentatively, D is TRBD1 (6 bases). Trimming stripped 5 bases from V and 9 bases from J, with 13 bases between. This CDR3 is 12 amino acids long. Germline values: CDR1 SGHNT, CDR2 YENEEA. The DNA for the CDR3 is TGTGCCAGCAGCACGCTGGGGGCGCAAGCTTTCTTT. Protein sequence: CASSTLGAQAFF.

This chain joins TRBV29-1 and TRBJ2-1; 9 bases are a match to TRBD2. The ends lost 4 bases at V and 6 bases at J; junction bases unmatched: 1. There are 12 residues in the CDR3. CDR1 and CDR2 from the germline V gene are SQVTM and ANQGSEA. In DNA, the CDR3 is TGCAGCGTTGGGCGGGGGGGCAATGAGCAGTTCTTC. Translated, it gives CSVGRGGNEQFF.

V gene TRBV11-2 combines with J gene TRBJ2-2; D is unclear. Looked up from germline, CDR1 is SGHAT and CDR2 is FQNNGV. The length of the CDR3 is 14 residues. V lost 5 bases, J lost 4 bases, and 11 bases lay in between. The CDR3 sequence: CASSPSIATGELFF. The CDR3 coding sequence is TGTGCCAGCAGCCCCAGTATAGCCACCGGGGAGCTGTTTTTT.

The chain uses TRBV4-3 and TRBJ1-2, with 9 bases lining up with TRBD1. Trimming at V came to 0 bases and at J to 5 bases, leaving 13 bases not matched to a gene. This CDR3 region has 18 residues. The germline V gene encodes CDR1 LGHNA and CDR2 YSLEER. CDR3 protein: CASSQDGRDRAPKYGYTF. The CDR3 DNA reads TGCGCCAGCAGCCAAGATGGCCGGGACAGGGCGCCCAAATATGGCTACACCTTC.

This clone was observed a single time. The CDR3 spells CASSEAIEVYTGELFF. CDR3 in DNA: TGTGCCAGCAGTGAAGCGATCGAGGTTTACACCGGGGAGCTGTTTTTT. The gene calls are TRBV2 and TRBJ2-2; D is ambiguous. The CDR3 is made up of 16 amino acids. The ends were cut back, 0 bases at V and 3 bases at J, with 11 bases in the middle. Germline V gives CDR1 SNHLY, CDR2 FYNNEI.

The chain joins TRBV28 to TRBJ1-5, with D perhaps TRBD1 (6 bases). This CDR3 comprises 13 residues. V was shortened by 4 bases and J by 2 bases, with 6 bases between the two germline ends. Germline lookup yields CDR1 MDHEN and CDR2 SYDVKM. DNA of the CDR3: TGTGCCAGCAGTTGGACAGGCAATCAGCCCCAGCATTTT. Residues: CASSWTGNQPQHF. Full variable domain (rest looked up from reference TRBV28 and TRBJ1-5): DVKVTQSSRYLVKRTGEKVFLECVQDMDHENMFWYRQDPGLGLRLIYFSYDVKMKEKGDIPEGYSVSREKKERFSLILESASTNQTSMYLCASSWTGNQPQHFGDGTRLSIL.

V usage is TRBV28 and J usage is TRBJ1-3, with a possible D match to TRBD1 (5 bases). The CDR3 length is 16 residues. V dropped 2 bases and J dropped 4 bases, with 15 bases sitting between them. Germline-derived CDR1 and CDR2 are MDHEN and SYDVKM. The CDR3: CASSLPAPGKGNTIYF. CDR3 DNA sequence: TGTGCCAGCAGTTTACCCGCCCCAGGGAAGGGAAACACCATATATTTT.

This sequence joins TRBV7-2 and TRBJ2-5; perhaps TRBD1 as D (8 bases). Germline V lookup: CDR1 SGHTA, CDR2 FQGNSA. The germline V and J ends were trimmed by 0 bases and 2 bases, with 16 bases remaining between them. The CDR3 has 17 amino acids. CDR3 in amino acids: CASSLAGQGGPQETQYF. CDR3 DNA sequence: TGTGCCAGCAGCTTAGCCGGACAGGGAGGGCCTCAAGAGACCCAGTACTTC.